The 20 T cell receptor beta chains listed next were all sequenced from one sample in a study of T-cell memory formation after mild COVID-19. MiXCR, applied by TCRdb to the 5' RACE reads, yields one record per CDR3 protein. The data hold 250,000 to 300,000 distinct CDR3 sequences, with about 16% observed a single time. Material: PBMCs or a T cell subset sorted from them (not recorded which). The receptors here all came from a man aged 18 to 29 who had mild COVID-19 (a few samples of this study predate the infection). Cell type and time point are not known.

The chain employs TRBV29-1 and TRBJ1-3; no clear D gene. Germline V gives CDR1 SQVTM, CDR2 ANQGSEA. Deletions cut 4 bases from V and 0 bases from J, with 13 bases between. The CDR3 extends over 15 amino acids. CDR3 protein: CSVGDPTTSGNTIYF. The CDR3, as DNA: TGCAGCGTTGGGGATCCGACGACCTCTGGAAACACCATATATTTT.

The chain is built from TRBV6-5 and TRBJ2-2; tentatively, D is TRBD1 (6 bases). The CDR3 runs 14 residues. CDR1 and CDR2 from the germline V gene are MNHEY and SVGAGI. V was clipped by 7 bases and J by 6 bases, with 15 bases between them. The CDR3 region has the DNA TGTGCCAGCAACTCGGCAGGGGCTCCCGGGGAGCTGTTTTTT. This encodes CASNSAGAPGELFF.

This clonotype has at least ten counts. V is TRBV25-1 and J is TRBJ2-1, with a possible D match to TRBD1 (7 bases). CDR1 MGHDK and CDR2 SYGVNS come from the germline V gene. The CDR3 covers 14 residues. With 3 bases removed from V and 8 bases from J, the gap between germline ends came to 14 bases. The CDR3 spells CASSDQGGGDEQFF. The DNA for the CDR3 is TGTGCCAGCAGTGACCAAGGAGGGGGCGATGAGCAGTTCTTC.

The chain links TRBV6-2 or TRBV6-3 to TRBJ1-1; TRBD1 matches at 7 bases. Germline CDR1 reads MNHEY; CDR2 reads SVGEGT. V lost 2 bases, J lost 2 bases, and 5 bases stayed unmatched. The CDR3 covers 15 residues. The CDR3 protein is CASSYVRGANTEAFF. The CDR3 DNA reads TGTGCCAGCAGTTACGTCAGGGGGGCAAACACTGAAGCTTTCTTT.

In its sample, this clonotype was seen many times. Written as DNA, the CDR3 is TGCAGCGTTGTGCTAGCGTCGACCTACGAGCAGTACTTC. It translates to CSVVLASTYEQYF. The chain recombines TRBV29-1 with TRBJ2-7; perhaps TRBD2 as D (6 bases). Trimming pared 4 bases from V and 2 bases from J, leaving 12 bases between. Germline V gives CDR1 SQVTM, CDR2 ANQGSEA. CDR3 size: 13 residues.

This clonotype has just a few counts. The rearrangement uses TRBV12-3 or TRBV12-4 and TRBJ1-2, with 7 bases matching TRBD1. The CDR3 extends over 14 amino acids. V lost 6 bases and J lost 6; bases outside the gene matches: 10. The CDR3 sequence: CASRYAQGSDGYTF. The CDR3 nucleotides read TGTGCCAGCAGATATGCACAGGGGAGTGATGGCTACACCTTC.

V is TRBV7-3 and J is TRBJ1-1, with 7 nucleotides matching TRBD1. Unmatched junction bases numbered 5, after V lost 2 bases and J lost 5 bases. CDR3 length equals 14 residues. Per germline, CDR1 SGHTA and CDR2 FQGTGA. The CDR3 protein is CASSLGATGTEAFF. DNA for the CDR3: TGTGCCAGCAGCTTAGGGGCGACAGGGACTGAAGCTTTCTTT.

This clonotype was observed a few times. The chain couples TRBV20-1 to TRBJ2-7, with D perhaps TRBD1 (6 bases). Looked up from germline, CDR1 is DFQATT and CDR2 is SNEGSKA (reference sequence). The CDR3 contains 13 residues. The CDR3 nucleotides are TGCAGTGTCAGACAGGATCCCTCCTCCGAGCAGTACGTC. Translated: CSVRQDPSSEQYV.

This clonotype was recorded at least ten times. This chain links TRBV7-9 with TRBJ2-5, with D possibly matching TRBD1 (6 bases). Germline V gene lookup returns CDR1 SEHNR and CDR2 FQNEAQ (reference sequence). CDR3 length equals 17 residues. The V gene lost 3 bases and the J gene lost 5 bases, with 22 bases spanning the gap. The CDR3 region is CASSFPRQDPLRETQYF. The CDR3 nucleotides are TGTGCCAGCAGCTTTCCGAGACAGGACCCCCTCAGGGAGACCCAGTACTTC.

This clonotype was recorded many times. The rearrangement joins TRBV9 to TRBJ2-1, with D uncertain. In germline, CDR1 is SGDLS, CDR2 YYNGEE. V dropped 0 bases and J dropped 0 bases, with 4 bases sitting between them. The CDR3 length is 14 residues. The CDR3 nucleotides read TGTGCCAGCAGCGTAGAGGACTCCTACAATGAGCAGTTCTTC. Protein product: CASSVEDSYNEQFF.

V is TRBV5-1 and J is TRBJ1-2; no definite D call. V was pared by 1 base and J by 2 bases, with 6 bases between. The CDR3 extends over 13 amino acids. Germline CDR1 reads SGHRS; CDR2 reads YFSETQ. CDR3: CASSLLQNYGYTF. Written as DNA, the CDR3 is TGCGCCAGCAGCTTGCTACAGAACTATGGCTACACCTTC.

This sequence joins TRBV20-1 and TRBJ2-3; tentative D call: TRBD2 (5 bases). V was shortened by 6 bases and J by 1 base, with 11 bases between the two germline ends. From germline, CDR1 is DFQATT and CDR2 SNEGSKA (reference sequence). This CDR3 comprises 13 residues. The CDR3 protein is CSALPRGTDTQYF. CDR3 bases: TGCAGTGCCTTACCGCGGGGCACAGATACGCAGTATTTT.

In regard to this clonotype: Relative to the germline gene, one junction end is altered; a read error may explain this. V and J are TRBV5-6 and TRBJ2-5, with D possibly being TRBD1 (6 bases). The CDR3 has 13 residues. Per the germline V gene, CDR1 is SGHDT and CDR2 is YYEEEE. The CDR3 DNA reads as TGTGCCAGCAGCTTGGGATCGCCGGGGACATGGCACTTC. Its protein is CASSLGSPGTWHF.

The J gene is TRBJ2-2, the V gene TRBV4-3; 9 positions match TRBD1. Germline lookup yields CDR1 LGHNA and CDR2 YSLEER. The CDR3 is 14 amino acids. Unmatched junction bases numbered 7, after V lost 4 bases and J lost 10 bases. The CDR3 DNA is TGCGCCAGCAGCCTCCCGGGACAGGGTTCGGAGCTGTTTTTT. It encodes CASSLPGQGSELFF.

This clonotype was found a few times. The chain employs TRBV6-2 or TRBV6-3 and TRBJ2-5, with no clear D. The germline V gene has CDR1 MNHEY and CDR2 SVGEGT. The CDR3 runs to 14 residues. V gave up 4 bases and J gave up 5 bases, with 14 bases separating them. The CDR3 bases are TGTGCCAGCAGTTCCTACGGACCGAAGGAGACCCAGTACTTC. It codes for CASSSYGPKETQYF.

This chain connects TRBV29-1 to TRBJ2-1, with 9 positions matching TRBD2. V lost 3 bases to trimming and J lost 6 bases; unmatched junction nucleotides: 3. Germline V gene lookup returns CDR1 SQVTM and CDR2 ANQGSEA. The CDR3 sequence is 13 residues long. The CDR3: CSVEATSGNEQFF. The CDR3 DNA reads as TGCAGCGTTGAGGCGACTAGCGGCAATGAGCAGTTCTTC.

Only a few counts were recorded for this clonotype. V is TRBV5-1 and J is TRBJ1-5; D unresolved. The V gene lost 5 bases and the J gene lost 0 bases, with 21 bases spanning the gap. This CDR3 has 18 amino acids. Germline V gives CDR1 SGHRS, CDR2 YFSETQ. CDR3 in DNA: TGCGCCAGCAGTTCTTTCCTGGGCAGATCATATAGCAATCAGCCCCAGCATTTT. It codes for CASSSFLGRSYSNQPQHF.

This rearrangement joins TRBV7-3 to TRBJ2-1; no clear D gene. Germline loops: CDR1 SGHTA, CDR2 FQGTGA. Trimming shortened V by 2 bases and J by 12 bases, and 11 bases separated the two germline ends. The CDR3 loop spans 12 amino acids. The CDR3 is CASSLSPGRQFF. For the CDR3, the DNA is TGTGCCAGCAGCTTATCTCCGGGCCGGCAGTTCTTC.

This CDR3 reads CASSHAQSNEQFF. For the CDR3, the DNA is TGCGCCAGCAGCCACGCCCAGAGCAATGAGCAGTTCTTC. The J gene is TRBJ2-1, the V gene TRBV4-3; no definite D call. The V gene lost 3 bases and the J gene lost 6 bases, with 9 bases spanning the gap. This CDR3 contains 13 residues. CDR1 and CDR2 from the germline V gene are LGHNA and YSLEER.

This clonotype was detected many times. V and J are TRBV4-2 and TRBJ2-3, with a tentative D call TRBD2 (6 bases). Germline V lookup: CDR1 LGHNA, CDR2 YNFKEQ. Trimming left V 1 base short and J 6 bases short, with 14 bases between. The CDR3 is 15 residues long. CDR3 DNA sequence: TGTGCCAGCAGCCAAGTCGCGGACCGGGGGGATACGCAGTATTTT. Translating gives CASSQVADRGDTQYF.